Listed below are T cell receptor beta chains from one sample, sequenced in a study of metastatic and nonmetastatic thyroid tumors. TCRdb reanalyzed the PCR reads with MiXCR. The sample shows about 34,000 clones, approximately 16% of them seen only once. Sample: blood. These receptors all come from a female donor with papillary thyroid cancer or a benign thyroid nodule (not recorded which). Some clones in this sample may be carry-over from other donors' samples. Both conserved end residues are part of each CDR3. The D gene is left open where the match is weak. Clone size is not always given. Where it is, it says once, few, many or a class for expanded clones.

d_call: -; v_call: TRBV15; clone_size: few; j_call: TRBJ1-1; cdr3_nt: TGTGCCACCAGCGTTGTCCTGTACAGAGAAGCTTTCTTC; cdr3_aa: CATSVVLYREAFF
d_call: -; v_call: TRBV18; clone_size: many; j_call: TRBJ2-5; cdr3_nt: TGTGCCAGCTCATCGGGACTGAAAGAGACCCAGTACTTC; cdr3_aa: CASSSGLKETQYF
d_call: -; v_call: TRBV18; clone_size: -; j_call: TRBJ2-7; cdr3_nt: TGTGCCAGCTCACTGGGGGGGCGACACAACGATCAGTACTTC; cdr3_aa: CASSLGGRHNDQYF
d_call: -; v_call: TRBV24-1; clone_size: many; j_call: TRBJ2-3; cdr3_nt: TGTGCCACCAGTATGACAGATGCAGATACGCAGTATTTT; cdr3_aa: CATSMTDADTQYF
d_call: -; v_call: TRBV11-2; clone_size: -; j_call: TRBJ1-2; cdr3_nt: TGTGCCAGCAGCTTAGGGGCCAGCCTCTCAGCTAACTATGGCTACACCTTC; cdr3_aa: CASSLGASLSANYGYTF
d_call: -; v_call: TRBV20-1; clone_size: many; j_call: TRBJ2-7; cdr3_nt: TGCAGTGCCGCAGGGACGGAGATCTACGAGCAGTACTTC; cdr3_aa: CSAAGTEIYEQYF
d_call: -; v_call: TRBV5-6; clone_size: many; j_call: TRBJ1-5; cdr3_nt: TGTGCCAGCAGCTTTGGGGATCGGCCCCAGCATTTT; cdr3_aa: CASSFGDRPQHF
d_call: -; v_call: TRBV2; clone_size: medium-sized; j_call: TRBJ2-7; cdr3_nt: TGTGCCAGCAGTCGGAACTCCTACGAGCAGTACTTC; cdr3_aa: CASSRNSYEQYF
d_call: -; v_call: TRBV3-1; clone_size: many; j_call: TRBJ2-1; cdr3_nt: TGTGCCAGCACCCTAGGGGGACAAGGGTCCAGGTACAATGAGCAGTTCTTC; cdr3_aa: CASTLGGQGSRYNEQFF
d_call: TRBD2; v_call: TRBV13; clone_size: many; j_call: TRBJ2-1; cdr3_nt: TGTGCCAGCAGCCACCGGACGGTCCGGGGGGATGAGCAGTTCTTC; cdr3_aa: CASSHRTVRGDEQFF
d_call: -; v_call: TRBV30; clone_size: medium-sized; j_call: TRBJ1-2; cdr3_nt: TGTGCCTGGAACAGGGCCCTGGGAGGCTACACCTTC; cdr3_aa: CAWNRALGGYTF
d_call: -; v_call: TRBV20-1; clone_size: many; j_call: TRBJ1-6; cdr3_nt: TGCAGTGCTAGAGAACCTGGGCAGGGAAGGTCACCCCTCCACTTT; cdr3_aa: CSAREPGQGRSPLHF
d_call: -; v_call: TRBV6-1; clone_size: many; j_call: TRBJ1-2; cdr3_nt: TGTGCCAGCAGTGAACAGGGCTATGGCTACACCTTC; cdr3_aa: CASSEQGYGYTF
d_call: -; v_call: TRBV27; clone_size: -; j_call: TRBJ2-6; cdr3_nt: TGTGCCAGCAGTTTATTGCCCCCATACCCAGACTCTGGGGCCAACGTCCTTACTTTC; cdr3_aa: CASSLLPPYPDSGANVLTF
d_call: -; v_call: TRBV5-5; clone_size: many; j_call: TRBJ2-1; cdr3_nt: TGTGCCAGCAGCTTGACGGGCAATGAGCAGTTCTTC; cdr3_aa: CASSLTGNEQFF
d_call: -; v_call: TRBV2; clone_size: -; j_call: TRBJ2-1; cdr3_nt: TGTGCCAGCGGGTGGACAGTCGAAGATTACAATGAGCAGTTCTTC; cdr3_aa: CASGWTVEDYNEQFF
d_call: -; v_call: TRBV18; clone_size: many; j_call: TRBJ2-3; cdr3_nt: TGTGCCAGCTCACCGAGGGCTGCGGGACAGAGCACAGATACGCAGTATTTT; cdr3_aa: CASSPRAAGQSTDTQYF
d_call: -; v_call: TRBV13; clone_size: many; j_call: TRBJ1-2; cdr3_nt: TGTGCCAGCAGCCTTTCGACCGGCGACTATGGCTACACCTTC; cdr3_aa: CASSLSTGDYGYTF
d_call: TRBD2; v_call: TRBV18; clone_size: many; j_call: TRBJ2-3; cdr3_nt: TGTGCCAGCTCACTCGGGAGCGGGGGCACAGATACGCAGTATTTT; cdr3_aa: CASSLGSGGTDTQYF
d_call: -; v_call: TRBV30; clone_size: -; j_call: TRBJ2-2; cdr3_nt: TGTGCCCGGATGTGGTACACCGGGGAGCTGTTTTTT; cdr3_aa: CARMWYTGELFF
d_call: -; v_call: TRBV9; clone_size: many; j_call: TRBJ1-2; cdr3_nt: TGTGCCAGCAGCGTACAGATGAACTATGGCTACACCTTC; cdr3_aa: CASSVQMNYGYTF
d_call: TRBD1; v_call: TRBV7-8; clone_size: many; j_call: TRBJ2-7; cdr3_nt: TGTGCCAGCAGCTTTAGTGGGACAGGGGTTCGGGAGCAGTACTTC; cdr3_aa: CASSFSGTGVREQYF
d_call: -; v_call: TRBV18; clone_size: many; j_call: TRBJ2-1; cdr3_nt: TGTGCCAGCTCACCGGGGGTTGGCTCCTACAATGAGCAGTTCTTC; cdr3_aa: CASSPGVGSYNEQFF
d_call: TRBD2; v_call: TRBV7-6; clone_size: many; j_call: TRBJ2-1; cdr3_nt: TGTGCCAGCAGCGTCCTAGCGGGGGTGAATGAGCAGTTCTTC; cdr3_aa: CASSVLAGVNEQFF
d_call: -; v_call: TRBV6-2/TRBV6-3; clone_size: many; j_call: TRBJ1-5; cdr3_nt: TGTGCCAGCAGTTACTCGGGCACAGAACCAGGGTCCCAGCATTTT; cdr3_aa: CASSYSGTEPGSQHF
d_call: -; v_call: TRBV6-1; clone_size: -; j_call: TRBJ1-3; cdr3_nt: TGTGCCAGCAGCCCACAGGGTGCGATGTTTTCTGGAAACACCATATATTTT; cdr3_aa: CASSPQGAMFSGNTIYF
d_call: TRBD2; v_call: TRBV7-3; clone_size: many; j_call: TRBJ2-3; cdr3_nt: TGTGCCAGCAGCTTAAACGGGAGGAGAGATACGCAGTATTTT; cdr3_aa: CASSLNGRRDTQYF
d_call: TRBD1; v_call: TRBV6-1; clone_size: many; j_call: TRBJ2-7; cdr3_nt: TGTGCCAGCAGTGCCCGGGACAGTCGTGACGAGCAGTACTTC; cdr3_aa: CASSARDSRDEQYF
d_call: -; v_call: TRBV6-5; clone_size: many; j_call: TRBJ2-2; cdr3_nt: TGTGCCAGCAGTTCAATTAGAACAGGGTACGATACCGGGGAGCTGTTTTTT; cdr3_aa: CASSSIRTGYDTGELFF
d_call: -; v_call: TRBV4-1; clone_size: -; j_call: TRBJ2-5; cdr3_nt: TGCGCCAGCAGCCAGTGGAGGGAGTACCAAGAGACCCAGTACTTC; cdr3_aa: CASSQWREYQETQYF
d_call: -; v_call: TRBV28; clone_size: many; j_call: TRBJ1-5; cdr3_nt: TGTGCCAGCAGTTTAGGAGACCCTAGCAATCAGCCCCAGCATTTT; cdr3_aa: CASSLGDPSNQPQHF
d_call: -; v_call: TRBV11-3; clone_size: -; j_call: TRBJ2-2; cdr3_nt: TGTGCCAGCATCTTTAGCGTCACCGGGGACCTGTTTTTT; cdr3_aa: CASIFSVTGDLFF
d_call: -; v_call: TRBV15; clone_size: many; j_call: TRBJ2-3; cdr3_nt: TGTGCCACCAGCAACACTGCGACAGCCCTTTACACAGATACGCAGTATTTT; cdr3_aa: CATSNTATALYTDTQYF
d_call: -; v_call: TRBV15; clone_size: many; j_call: TRBJ2-5; cdr3_nt: TGTGCCACCAGCAGCCCGGGATACCAAGAGACCCAGTACTTC; cdr3_aa: CATSSPGYQETQYF
d_call: -; v_call: TRBV20-1; clone_size: medium-sized; j_call: TRBJ1-6; cdr3_nt: TGCAGTGCTAGGAACATCCCTCCCAGTTCACCCCTCCACTTT; cdr3_aa: CSARNIPPSSPLHF
d_call: -; v_call: TRBV28; clone_size: many; j_call: TRBJ1-5; cdr3_nt: TGTGCCAGCAGGAGGAGGGGGGTATTACTTCAGCCCCAGCATTTT; cdr3_aa: CASRRRGVLLQPQHF
d_call: -; v_call: TRBV28; clone_size: many; j_call: TRBJ1-5; cdr3_nt: TGTGCCAGCAGGGACCGGGGGGATAGCAATCAGCCCCAGCATTTT; cdr3_aa: CASRDRGDSNQPQHF
d_call: TRBD1; v_call: TRBV19; clone_size: many; j_call: TRBJ1-5; cdr3_nt: TGTGCCAGTAGGGACAGGGTTCGGGGAAATCAGCCCCAGCATTTT; cdr3_aa: CASRDRVRGNQPQHF
d_call: -; v_call: TRBV12-3/TRBV12-4; clone_size: many; j_call: TRBJ2-1; cdr3_nt: TGTGCCAGCACCGAGGGGAGCGGGTTGCACAATGAGCAGTTCTTC; cdr3_aa: CASTEGSGLHNEQFF
d_call: TRBD2; v_call: TRBV4-2; clone_size: many; j_call: TRBJ2-1; cdr3_nt: TGTGCCAGCAGCCTCGGGACTAGCGGGAGGCCTTACAATGAGCAGTTCTTC; cdr3_aa: CASSLGTSGRPYNEQFF
d_call: -; v_call: TRBV19; clone_size: many; j_call: TRBJ2-7; cdr3_nt: TGTGCCAGTAGGGATACAGATCACTACGAGCAGTACTTC; cdr3_aa: CASRDTDHYEQYF
d_call: -; v_call: TRBV7-3; clone_size: many; j_call: TRBJ1-1; cdr3_nt: TGTGCCAGCAGCCTACGACCTGCTGACAAGAACACTGAAGCTTTCTTT; cdr3_aa: CASSLRPADKNTEAFF
d_call: -; v_call: TRBV11-1; clone_size: many; j_call: TRBJ1-2; cdr3_nt: TGTGCCAGCAGCTTAGTAGTCGGCGGAGGAAACTATGGCTACACCTTC; cdr3_aa: CASSLVVGGGNYGYTF
d_call: TRBD2; v_call: TRBV19; clone_size: many; j_call: TRBJ2-7; cdr3_nt: TGTGCCAGTAGTTGGGCTAGCGGGAGGTACGAGCAGTACTTC; cdr3_aa: CASSWASGRYEQYF
d_call: -; v_call: TRBV6-2/TRBV6-3; clone_size: few; j_call: TRBJ2-1; cdr3_nt: TGTGCCAGCAGTTACTCCAGCGGCAGCTCCTACAATGAGCAGTTCTTC; cdr3_aa: CASSYSSGSSYNEQFF